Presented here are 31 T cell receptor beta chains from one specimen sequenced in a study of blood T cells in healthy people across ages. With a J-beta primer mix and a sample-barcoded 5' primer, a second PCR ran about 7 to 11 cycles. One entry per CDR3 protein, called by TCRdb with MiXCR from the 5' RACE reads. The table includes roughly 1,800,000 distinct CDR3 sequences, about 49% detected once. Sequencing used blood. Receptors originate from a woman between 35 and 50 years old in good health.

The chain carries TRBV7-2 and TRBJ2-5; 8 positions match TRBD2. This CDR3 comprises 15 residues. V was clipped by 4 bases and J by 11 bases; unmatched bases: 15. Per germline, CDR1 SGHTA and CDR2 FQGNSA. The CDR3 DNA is TGTGCCAGCAGCTCCAGCGGGGGAGTATACAATGAGCAGTACTTC. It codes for CASSSSGGVYNEQYF.

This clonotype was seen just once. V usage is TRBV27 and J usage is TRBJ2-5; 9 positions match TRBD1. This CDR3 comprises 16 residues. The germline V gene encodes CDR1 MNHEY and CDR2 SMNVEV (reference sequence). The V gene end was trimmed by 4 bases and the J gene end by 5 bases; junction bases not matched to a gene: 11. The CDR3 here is CASSSPRTGGSETQYF. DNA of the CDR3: TGTGCCAGCAGTTCCCCCCGAACAGGGGGCTCGGAGACCCAGTACTTC.

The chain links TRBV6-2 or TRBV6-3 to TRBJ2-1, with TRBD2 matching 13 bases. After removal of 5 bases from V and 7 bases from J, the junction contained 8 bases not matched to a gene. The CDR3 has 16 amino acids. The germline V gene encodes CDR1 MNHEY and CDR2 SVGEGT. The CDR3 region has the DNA TGTGCCAGCAGTCCACTAGCGGGGGGGCCGGATAATGAGCAGTTCTTC. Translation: CASSPLAGGPDNEQFF.

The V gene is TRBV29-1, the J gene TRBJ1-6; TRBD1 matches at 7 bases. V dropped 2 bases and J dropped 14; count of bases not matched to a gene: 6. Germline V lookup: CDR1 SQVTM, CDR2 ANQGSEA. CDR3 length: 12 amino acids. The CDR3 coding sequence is TGCAGCGTTGAAACCCCAGGGGGGGCCCTCCACTTT. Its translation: CSVETPGGALHF.

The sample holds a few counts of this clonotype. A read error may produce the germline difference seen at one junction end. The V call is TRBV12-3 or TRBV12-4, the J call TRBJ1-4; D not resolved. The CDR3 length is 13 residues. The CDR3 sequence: CASSLRNNEKPFF. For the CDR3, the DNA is TGTGCCAGCAGTTTACGGAATAATGAAAAACCGTTTTTT.

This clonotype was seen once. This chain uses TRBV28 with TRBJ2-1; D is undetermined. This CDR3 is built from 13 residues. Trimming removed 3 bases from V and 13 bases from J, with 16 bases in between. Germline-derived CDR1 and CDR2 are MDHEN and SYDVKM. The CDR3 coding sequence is TGTGCCAGCAGTTTGAGACTGCACAGAGTCCAGTTCTTC. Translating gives CASSLRLHRVQFF.

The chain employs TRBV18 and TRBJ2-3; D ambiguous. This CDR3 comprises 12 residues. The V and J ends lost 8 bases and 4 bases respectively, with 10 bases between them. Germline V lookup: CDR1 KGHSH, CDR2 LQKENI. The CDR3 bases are TGTGCCAGCAAGACGGTCGCAGATACGCAGTATTTT. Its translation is CASKTVADTQYF.

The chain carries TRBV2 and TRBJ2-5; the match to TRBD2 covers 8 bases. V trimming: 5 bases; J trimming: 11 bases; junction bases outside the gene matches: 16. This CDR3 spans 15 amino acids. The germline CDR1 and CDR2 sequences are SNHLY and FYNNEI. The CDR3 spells CASSWVGGALHEQYF. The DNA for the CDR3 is TGTGCCAGCAGTTGGGTCGGGGGGGCACTACATGAGCAGTACTTC.

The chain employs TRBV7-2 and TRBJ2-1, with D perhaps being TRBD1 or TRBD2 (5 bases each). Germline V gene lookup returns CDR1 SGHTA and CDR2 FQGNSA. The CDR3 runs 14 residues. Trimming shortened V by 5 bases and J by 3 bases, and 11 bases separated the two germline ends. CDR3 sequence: CASSPGRYYNEQFF. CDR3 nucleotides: TGTGCCAGCAGCCCGGGACGGTACTACAATGAGCAGTTCTTC.

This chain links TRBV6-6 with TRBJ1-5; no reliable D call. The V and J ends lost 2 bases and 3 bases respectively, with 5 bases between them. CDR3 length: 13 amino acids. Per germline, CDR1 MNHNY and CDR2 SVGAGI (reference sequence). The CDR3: CASSYGLNQPQHF. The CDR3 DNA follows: TGTGCCAGCAGTTACGGTCTCAATCAGCCCCAGCATTTT.

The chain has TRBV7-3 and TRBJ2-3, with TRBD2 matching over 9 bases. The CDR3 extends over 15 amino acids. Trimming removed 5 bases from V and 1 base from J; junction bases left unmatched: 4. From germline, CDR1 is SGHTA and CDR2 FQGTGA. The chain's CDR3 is CASSGSGGRTDTQYF. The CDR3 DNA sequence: TGTGCCAGCAGCGGTAGCGGGGGACGCACAGATACGCAGTATTTT.

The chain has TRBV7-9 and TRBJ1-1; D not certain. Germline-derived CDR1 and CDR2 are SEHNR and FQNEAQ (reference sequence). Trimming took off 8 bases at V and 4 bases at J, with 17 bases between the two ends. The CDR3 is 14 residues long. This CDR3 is CASSATGTSTEAFF. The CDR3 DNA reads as TGTGCCAGCTCCGCGACGGGAACGTCCACTGAAGCTTTCTTT.

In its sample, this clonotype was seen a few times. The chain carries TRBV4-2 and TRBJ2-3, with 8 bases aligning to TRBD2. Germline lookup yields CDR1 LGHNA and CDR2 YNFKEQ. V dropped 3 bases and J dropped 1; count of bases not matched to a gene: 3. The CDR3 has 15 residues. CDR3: CASSQNSGGTDTQYF. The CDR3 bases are TGTGCCAGCAGCCAGAATAGCGGGGGCACAGATACGCAGTATTTT.

In DNA, the CDR3 is TGCGCCAGCAGCTTAGACAGCGGGGGGAACTCCTACGAGCAGTACTTC. Its translation: CASSLDSGGNSYEQYF. V gene TRBV5-1 combines with J gene TRBJ2-7; TRBD2 aligns across 9 bases. J lost 0 bases, V lost 2 bases, and 6 bases had no gene match. Germline loops: CDR1 SGHRS, CDR2 YFSETQ. This CDR3 is built from 16 residues.

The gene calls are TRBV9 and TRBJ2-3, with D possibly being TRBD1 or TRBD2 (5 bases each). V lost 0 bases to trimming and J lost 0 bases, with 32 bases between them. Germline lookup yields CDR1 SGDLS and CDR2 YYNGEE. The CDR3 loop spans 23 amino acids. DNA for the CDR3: TGTGCCAGCAGCGTAGCTTCAGGGCTCTCAGGGACGCGAAGAAAAGCTAGCACAGATACGCAGTATTTT. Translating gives CASSVASGLSGTRRKASTDTQYF. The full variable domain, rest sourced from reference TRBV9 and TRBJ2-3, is DSGVTQTPKHLITATGQRVTLRCSPRSGDLSVYWYQQSLDQGLQFLIQYYNGEERAKGNILERFSAQQFPDLHSELNLSSLELGDSALYFCASSVASGLSGTRRKASTDTQYFGPGTRLTVL.

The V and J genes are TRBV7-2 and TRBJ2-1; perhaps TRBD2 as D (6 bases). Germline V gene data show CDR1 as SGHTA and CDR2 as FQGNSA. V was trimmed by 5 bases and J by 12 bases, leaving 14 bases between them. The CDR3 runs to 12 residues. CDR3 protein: CASSRGGAGQFF. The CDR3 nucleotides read TGTGCCAGCAGCCGAGGCGGGGCTGGGCAGTTCTTC. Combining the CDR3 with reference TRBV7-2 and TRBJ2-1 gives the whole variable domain GAGVSQSPSNKVTEKGKDVELRCDPISGHTALYWYRQSLGQGLEFLIYFQGNSAPDKSGLPSDRFSAERTGGSVSTLTIQRTQQEDSAVYLCASSRGGAGQFFGPGTRLTVL.

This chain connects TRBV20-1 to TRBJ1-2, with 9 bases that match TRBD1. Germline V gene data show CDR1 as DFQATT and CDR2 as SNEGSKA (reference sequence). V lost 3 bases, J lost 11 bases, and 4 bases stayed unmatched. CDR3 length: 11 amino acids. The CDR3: CSARGQGFYTF. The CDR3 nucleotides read TGCAGTGCTAGGGGACAGGGCTTTTACACCTTC.

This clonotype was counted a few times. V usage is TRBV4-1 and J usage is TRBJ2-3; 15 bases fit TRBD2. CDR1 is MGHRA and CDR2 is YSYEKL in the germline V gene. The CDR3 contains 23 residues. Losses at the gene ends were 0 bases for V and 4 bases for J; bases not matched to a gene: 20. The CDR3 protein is CASSQDPEPRIGLAGGLSDTQYF. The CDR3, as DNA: TGCGCCAGCAGCCAAGATCCTGAGCCGCGAATTGGACTAGCGGGGGGGCTTTCAGATACGCAGTATTTT.

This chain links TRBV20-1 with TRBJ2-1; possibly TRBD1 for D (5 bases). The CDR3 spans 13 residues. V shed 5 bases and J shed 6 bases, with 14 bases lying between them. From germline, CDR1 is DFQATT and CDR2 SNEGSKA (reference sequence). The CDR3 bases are TGCAGTGCTTACTGGGGCCAGGGCAATGAGCAGTTCTTC. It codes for CSAYWGQGNEQFF.

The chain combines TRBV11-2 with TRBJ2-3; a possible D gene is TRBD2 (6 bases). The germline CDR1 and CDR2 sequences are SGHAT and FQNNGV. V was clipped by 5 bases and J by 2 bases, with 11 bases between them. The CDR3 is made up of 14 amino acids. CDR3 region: CASSPGGDTDTQYF. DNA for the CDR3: TGTGCCAGCAGCCCCGGGGGAGACACAGATACGCAGTATTTT.

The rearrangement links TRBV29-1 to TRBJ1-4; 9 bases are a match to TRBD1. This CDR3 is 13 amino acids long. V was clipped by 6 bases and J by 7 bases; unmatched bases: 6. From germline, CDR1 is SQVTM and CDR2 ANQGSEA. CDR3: CSVYRDRAEKLFF. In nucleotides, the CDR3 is TGCAGCGTGTACCGGGACAGGGCTGAAAAACTGTTTTTT.

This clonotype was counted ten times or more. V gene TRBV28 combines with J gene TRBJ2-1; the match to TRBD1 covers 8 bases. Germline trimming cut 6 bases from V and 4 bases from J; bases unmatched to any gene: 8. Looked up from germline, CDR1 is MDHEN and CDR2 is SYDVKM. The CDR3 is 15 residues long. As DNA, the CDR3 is TGTGCCAGCAGCTTAGACAGGGGAAGATACAATGAGCAGTTCTTC. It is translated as CASSLDRGRYNEQFF. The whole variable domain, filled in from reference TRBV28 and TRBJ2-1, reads DVKVTQSSRYLVKRTGEKVFLECVQDMDHENMFWYRQDPGLGLRLIYFSYDVKMKEKGDIPEGYSVSREKKERFSLILESASTNQTSMYLCASSLDRGRYNEQFFGPGTRLTVL.

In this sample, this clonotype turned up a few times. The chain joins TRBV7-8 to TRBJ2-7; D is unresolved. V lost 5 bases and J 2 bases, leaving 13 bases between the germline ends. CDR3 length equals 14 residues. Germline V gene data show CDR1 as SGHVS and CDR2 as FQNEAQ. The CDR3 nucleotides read TGTGCCAGCAGCAAAACAGATACCGCCTACGAGCAGTACTTC. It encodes CASSKTDTAYEQYF.

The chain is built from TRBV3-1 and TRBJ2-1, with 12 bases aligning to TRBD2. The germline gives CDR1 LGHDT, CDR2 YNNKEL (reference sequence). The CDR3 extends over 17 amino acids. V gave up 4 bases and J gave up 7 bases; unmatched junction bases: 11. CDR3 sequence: CASSPTQLAGGTNEQFF. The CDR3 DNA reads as TGTGCCAGCAGCCCCACCCAACTAGCGGGGGGCACGAATGAGCAGTTCTTC.

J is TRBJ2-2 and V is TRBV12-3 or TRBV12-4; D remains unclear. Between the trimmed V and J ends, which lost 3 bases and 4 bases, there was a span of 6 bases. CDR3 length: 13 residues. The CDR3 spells CASSLAVTGELFF. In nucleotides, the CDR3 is TGTGCCAGCAGTTTGGCCGTCACCGGGGAGCTGTTTTTT.

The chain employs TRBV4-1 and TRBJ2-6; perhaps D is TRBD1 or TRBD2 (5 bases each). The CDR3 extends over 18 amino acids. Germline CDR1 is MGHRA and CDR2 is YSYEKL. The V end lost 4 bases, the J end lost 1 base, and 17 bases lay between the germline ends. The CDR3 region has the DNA TGCGCCAGCAGCCTGGGACCTGCTAAGCTTTCTGGGGCCAACGTCCTGACTTTC. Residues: CASSLGPAKLSGANVLTF.

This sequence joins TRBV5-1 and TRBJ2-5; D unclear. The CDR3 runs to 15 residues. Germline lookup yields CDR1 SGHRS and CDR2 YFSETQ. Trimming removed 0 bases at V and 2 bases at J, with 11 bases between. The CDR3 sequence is CASSLGAGAQETQYF. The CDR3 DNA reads TGCGCCAGCAGCTTGGGGGCCGGCGCGCAAGAGACCCAGTACTTC.

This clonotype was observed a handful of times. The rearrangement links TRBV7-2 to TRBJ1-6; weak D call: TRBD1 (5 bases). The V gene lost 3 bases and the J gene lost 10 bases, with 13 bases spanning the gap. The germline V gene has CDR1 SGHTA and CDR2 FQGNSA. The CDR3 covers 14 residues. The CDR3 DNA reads TGTGCCAGCAGCTTCGGGGCAGGTTCATCACCCCTCCACTTT. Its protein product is CASSFGAGSSPLHF.

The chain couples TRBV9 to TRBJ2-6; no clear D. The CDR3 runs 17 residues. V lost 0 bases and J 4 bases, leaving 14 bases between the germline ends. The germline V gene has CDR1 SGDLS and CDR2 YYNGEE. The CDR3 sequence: CASSVEAAARGANVLTF. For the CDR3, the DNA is TGTGCCAGCAGCGTAGAGGCGGCCGCCAGGGGGGCCAACGTCCTGACTTTC.

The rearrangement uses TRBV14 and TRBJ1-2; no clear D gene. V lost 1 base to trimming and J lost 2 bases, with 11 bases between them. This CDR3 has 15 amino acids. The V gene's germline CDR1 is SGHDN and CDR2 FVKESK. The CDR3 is CASSQVTGFNYGYTF. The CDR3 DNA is TGTGCCAGCAGCCAAGTTACGGGGTTCAACTATGGCTACACCTTC.

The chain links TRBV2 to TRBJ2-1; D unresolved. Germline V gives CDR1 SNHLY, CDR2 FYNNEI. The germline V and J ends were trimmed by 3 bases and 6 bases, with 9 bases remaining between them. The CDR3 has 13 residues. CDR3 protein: CASSDPPINEQFF. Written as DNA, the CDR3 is TGTGCCAGCAGTGACCCCCCCATCAATGAGCAGTTCTTC.